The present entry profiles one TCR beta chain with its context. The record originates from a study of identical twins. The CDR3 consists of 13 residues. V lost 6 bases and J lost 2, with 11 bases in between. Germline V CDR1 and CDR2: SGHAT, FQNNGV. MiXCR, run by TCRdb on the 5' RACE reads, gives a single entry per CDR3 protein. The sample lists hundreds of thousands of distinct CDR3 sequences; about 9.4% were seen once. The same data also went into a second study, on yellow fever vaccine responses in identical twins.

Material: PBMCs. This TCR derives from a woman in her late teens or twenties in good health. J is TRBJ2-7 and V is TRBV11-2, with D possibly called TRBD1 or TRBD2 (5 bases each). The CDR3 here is CASRWGSTYEQYF. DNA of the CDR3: TGTGCCAGCAGATGGGGGTCTACCTACGAGCAGTACTTC.